Listed below are T cell receptor beta chains from one sample, sequenced in a study of T-cell reconstitution after alpha-beta-depleted transplantation in children. TCRdb passed the PCR reads through MiXCR, listing each CDR3 protein once. The sample records 150,000 to 200,000 distinct CDR3 sequences, roughly 15% being singletons. The sample consisted of PBMCs from the stem cell graft donor, taken from the stem cell graft. The source of these receptors is a human donor who donated a stem cell graft to a child with acute lymphoblastic leukemia. The CDR3 runs from the conserved cysteine through the conserved F or W. The order of the fields is J gene, clone size, D gene, V gene, CDR3 protein, CDR3 DNA. The D gene is left open where the match is weak. The size field is filled for only some rows; it gives once, few, many or a size class.

J gene: TRBJ2-1; clone size: many; D gene: TRBD2; V gene: TRBV20-1; CDR3 protein: CSASPTSRRDEQFF; CDR3 DNA: TGCAGTGCTAGCCCGACTAGCCGCCGCGATGAGCAGTTCTTC
J gene: TRBJ2-1; clone size: many; D gene: TRBD2; V gene: TRBV20-1; CDR3 protein: CSAPPGGRAQFF; CDR3 DNA: TGCAGTGCCCCCCCTGGGGGGAGGGCGCAGTTCTTC
J gene: TRBJ2-5; clone size: many; D gene: NA; V gene: TRBV11-2; CDR3 protein: CASSLVWDRLDF; CDR3 DNA: TGTGCCAGCAGCTTAGTTTGGGATAGGCTGGACTTC
J gene: TRBJ2-3; clone size: NA; D gene: NA; V gene: TRBV24-1; CDR3 protein: CATSDPDDDDTQYF; CDR3 DNA: TGTGCCACCAGTGACCCGGACGATGATGATACGCAGTATTTT
J gene: TRBJ2-7; clone size: few; D gene: NA; V gene: TRBV20-1; CDR3 protein: CSARAQTEIYEQYF; CDR3 DNA: TGCAGTGCTAGAGCCCAGACAGAAATCTACGAGCAGTACTTC
J gene: TRBJ2-7; clone size: many; D gene: NA; V gene: TRBV5-1; CDR3 protein: CASSLLATYYYEQYF; CDR3 DNA: TGCGCCAGCAGCTTGTTAGCCACTTACTACTACGAGCAGTACTTC
J gene: TRBJ2-7; clone size: NA; D gene: TRBD1; V gene: TRBV3-1; CDR3 protein: CASSQDRGTGQNEQYF; CDR3 DNA: TGTGCCAGCAGCCAAGACCGGGGGACAGGGCAGAACGAGCAGTACTTC
J gene: TRBJ1-1; clone size: NA; D gene: TRBD1; V gene: TRBV6-5; CDR3 protein: CASSSSGTGAREAFF; CDR3 DNA: TGTGCCAGCAGCTCCTCCGGGACAGGGGCTCGTGAAGCTTTCTTT
J gene: TRBJ1-1; clone size: many; D gene: NA; V gene: TRBV29-1; CDR3 protein: CSVTTNTEAFF; CDR3 DNA: TGCAGCGTAACTACGAACACTGAAGCTTTCTTT
J gene: TRBJ1-2; clone size: many; D gene: NA; V gene: TRBV7-8; CDR3 protein: CASSNYQTGEINYGYTF; CDR3 DNA: TGTGCCAGCAGCAACTATCAGACCGGAGAAATTAACTATGGCTACACCTTC
J gene: TRBJ1-1; clone size: many; D gene: NA; V gene: TRBV5-1; CDR3 protein: CASSLFQGHTEAFF; CDR3 DNA: TGCGCCAGCAGCTTGTTCCAGGGTCACACTGAAGCTTTCTTT
J gene: TRBJ2-1; clone size: NA; D gene: NA; V gene: TRBV5-4; CDR3 protein: CASPPPSGVGPRNEQFF; CDR3 DNA: TGTGCCAGCCCCCCGCCTTCGGGAGTAGGGCCTAGAAATGAGCAGTTCTTC
J gene: TRBJ1-1; clone size: many; D gene: NA; V gene: TRBV20-1; CDR3 protein: CSASGQGLNTEAFF; CDR3 DNA: TGCAGTGCTAGCGGGCAGGGCCTAAACACTGAAGCTTTCTTT
J gene: TRBJ2-3; clone size: few; D gene: TRBD2; V gene: TRBV20-1; CDR3 protein: CSAEPGLASDTQYF; CDR3 DNA: TGCAGTGCAGAGCCGGGACTAGCCTCAGATACGCAGTATTTT
J gene: TRBJ2-1; clone size: many; D gene: NA; V gene: TRBV20-1; CDR3 protein: CSARVGGATYYNEQFF; CDR3 DNA: TGCAGTGCTAGAGTCGGGGGAGCGACCTACTACAATGAGCAGTTCTTC
J gene: TRBJ2-5; clone size: many; D gene: NA; V gene: TRBV29-1; CDR3 protein: CSVEDLFGETQYF; CDR3 DNA: TGCAGCGTTGAAGATCTTTTTGGGGAAACCCAGTACTTC
J gene: TRBJ2-5; clone size: many; D gene: NA; V gene: TRBV29-1; CDR3 protein: CSVADGAGETQYF; CDR3 DNA: TGCAGCGTTGCAGACGGTGCGGGCGAGACCCAGTACTTC
J gene: TRBJ1-1; clone size: many; D gene: NA; V gene: TRBV29-1; CDR3 protein: CSVVKGRGVTFF; CDR3 DNA: TGCAGCGTGGTGAAGGGGCGGGGGGTAACTTTCTTT
J gene: TRBJ1-4; clone size: many; D gene: NA; V gene: TRBV5-6; CDR3 protein: CASSLYQGDEKLFF; CDR3 DNA: TGTGCCAGCAGCTTATATCAGGGAGATGAAAAACTGTTTTTT
J gene: TRBJ1-1; clone size: many; D gene: TRBD1; V gene: TRBV5-1; CDR3 protein: CASSATGSFNTEAFF; CDR3 DNA: TGCGCCAGCAGCGCGACAGGGAGCTTTAACACTGAAGCTTTCTTT
J gene: TRBJ1-1; clone size: many; D gene: NA; V gene: TRBV7-9; CDR3 protein: CASSLAPAGHRDTEAFF; CDR3 DNA: TGTGCCAGCAGCTTAGCCCCTGCCGGACACCGTGACACTGAAGCTTTCTTT
J gene: TRBJ2-1; clone size: many; D gene: NA; V gene: TRBV20-1; CDR3 protein: CSARPSYRVFNEQFF; CDR3 DNA: TGCAGTGCTAGACCATCATATAGGGTGTTCAATGAGCAGTTCTTC
J gene: TRBJ2-2; clone size: many; D gene: NA; V gene: TRBV5-1; CDR3 protein: CASSLDSGGTGELFF; CDR3 DNA: TGCGCCAGCAGCTTGGACTCGGGCGGGACCGGGGAGCTGTTTTTT
J gene: TRBJ1-1; clone size: many; D gene: NA; V gene: TRBV12-3/TRBV12-4; CDR3 protein: CASTLARGGNTEAFF; CDR3 DNA: TGTGCCAGCACCTTGGCTAGGGGGGGGAACACTGAAGCTTTCTTT
J gene: TRBJ2-1; clone size: few; D gene: TRBD2; V gene: TRBV20-1; CDR3 protein: CSASGTSGRNQFF; CDR3 DNA: TGCAGTGCTAGTGGCACTAGCGGGAGGAACCAGTTCTTC
J gene: TRBJ2-5; clone size: many; D gene: NA; V gene: TRBV20-1; CDR3 protein: CSARVPSDETQYF; CDR3 DNA: TGCAGTGCTAGAGTACCCAGTGACGAGACCCAGTACTTC
J gene: TRBJ2-1; clone size: many; D gene: NA; V gene: TRBV18; CDR3 protein: CASSPLSGAGYNEQFF; CDR3 DNA: TGTGCCAGCTCACCACTATCGGGGGCGGGCTACAATGAGCAGTTCTTC
J gene: TRBJ2-5; clone size: many; D gene: TRBD1; V gene: TRBV6-1; CDR3 protein: CASILDREKETQYF; CDR3 DNA: TGTGCCAGCATACTGGACAGGGAAAAAGAGACCCAGTACTTC
J gene: TRBJ2-7; clone size: many; D gene: NA; V gene: TRBV4-2; CDR3 protein: CASSQDLGTYEQYF; CDR3 DNA: TGTGCCAGCAGCCAAGATTTGGGAACCTACGAGCAGTACTTC
J gene: TRBJ2-5; clone size: many; D gene: NA; V gene: TRBV6-1; CDR3 protein: CASTNYRETQYF; CDR3 DNA: TGTGCCAGCACGAACTATAGGGAGACCCAGTACTTC
J gene: TRBJ2-5; clone size: NA; D gene: NA; V gene: TRBV5-1; CDR3 protein: CASSFETNQETQYF; CDR3 DNA: TGCGCCAGCAGTTTCGAAACGAATCAAGAGACCCAGTACTTC
J gene: TRBJ2-2; clone size: many; D gene: NA; V gene: TRBV20-1; CDR3 protein: CSARGSRAGRTGELFF; CDR3 DNA: TGCAGTGCTAGAGGTTCCCGGGCAGGGAGAACCGGGGAGCTGTTTTTT
J gene: TRBJ2-5; clone size: many; D gene: TRBD1; V gene: TRBV7-8; CDR3 protein: CASSPRSGGYPSGTQYF; CDR3 DNA: TGTGCCAGCAGCCCGCGGTCAGGGGGCTATCCTTCAGGGACCCAGTACTTC
J gene: TRBJ1-2; clone size: many; D gene: NA; V gene: TRBV5-1; CDR3 protein: CASSDARDNYGYTF; CDR3 DNA: TGCGCCAGCAGCGACGCCAGGGATAACTATGGCTACACCTTC
J gene: TRBJ1-1; clone size: many; D gene: TRBD1; V gene: TRBV4-1; CDR3 protein: CASSQDRSTGGVEAFF; CDR3 DNA: TGCGCCAGCAGCCAAGATAGGAGTACAGGGGGAGTTGAAGCTTTCTTT
J gene: TRBJ1-5; clone size: few; D gene: NA; V gene: TRBV12-3/TRBV12-4; CDR3 protein: CASSPPAYNQPQHF; CDR3 DNA: TGTGCCAGCAGCCCGCCCGCCTACAATCAGCCCCAGCATTTT
J gene: TRBJ1-1; clone size: NA; D gene: NA; V gene: TRBV12-3/TRBV12-4; CDR3 protein: CASRTFKGAEAFF; CDR3 DNA: TGTGCCAGCAGAACATTCAAGGGGGCTGAAGCTTTCTTT
J gene: TRBJ2-5; clone size: many; D gene: NA; V gene: TRBV27; CDR3 protein: CASAAVDTQETQYF; CDR3 DNA: TGTGCCAGCGCCGCGGTGGACACACAAGAGACCCAGTACTTC
J gene: TRBJ1-1; clone size: many; D gene: NA; V gene: TRBV29-1; CDR3 protein: CSAQRNRNEAFF; CDR3 DNA: TGCAGCGCCCAACGGAACAGAAATGAAGCTTTCTTT
J gene: TRBJ2-3; clone size: few; D gene: NA; V gene: TRBV6-1; CDR3 protein: CASRTIFSTDTQYF; CDR3 DNA: TGTGCCAGTCGGACGATTTTCAGCACAGATACGCAGTATTTT
J gene: TRBJ2-7; clone size: NA; D gene: TRBD2; V gene: TRBV3-1; CDR3 protein: CATSRSGNPHEQYF; CDR3 DNA: TGTGCCACCAGCCGGAGCGGGAATCCCCACGAGCAGTACTTC
J gene: TRBJ2-7; clone size: many; D gene: TRBD2; V gene: TRBV5-1; CDR3 protein: CASSLVGLAVFYEQYF; CDR3 DNA: TGCGCCAGCAGCTTGGTGGGACTAGCGGTCTTCTACGAGCAGTACTTC